The 12 T cell receptor beta chains in this list originate from one sample, sequenced in a study of blood T cell repertoires in COVID-19. Sequencing was performed with immunoSEQ multiplex PCR; in TCRdb, only in-frame clones are kept and a portion is missing. The table lists tens of thousands of clones, over 75% of them singletons. Sequences were obtained from peripheral blood. These receptors originate from a man between 65 and 85 years old with active COVID-19.

The chain employs TRBV2 and TRBJ1-1; D might be TRBD1 (5 bases). Germline-derived CDR1 and CDR2 are SNHLY and FYNNEI. The V end lost 2 bases, the J end lost 5 bases, and 15 bases lay between the germline ends. This CDR3 region has 15 residues. CDR3 in DNA: TGTGCCAGCAGTGAATATACGGGGAGGGGAACTGAAGCTTTCTTT. This sequence encodes CASSEYTGRGTEAFF.

This clone was seen a few times. The chain carries TRBV19 and TRBJ2-5; possible D gene TRBD2, 6 bases. There are 13 residues in the CDR3. Germline V gene lookup returns CDR1 LNHDA and CDR2 SQIVND (reference sequence). V was shortened by 5 bases and J by 4 bases, with 11 bases between the two germline ends. CDR3 DNA sequence: TGTGCCAGTAGTTCCGGGACTCCAGAGACCCAGTACTTC. This codes for CASSSGTPETQYF.

The sample holds a few counts of this clone. The chain carries TRBV10-3 and TRBJ2-7; 9 bases agree with TRBD2. The V and J ends lost 2 bases and 5 bases, in that order; junction bases with no gene match: 7. The CDR3 runs 15 residues. The germline CDR1 and CDR2 sequences are ENHRY and SYGVKD. The DNA of the CDR3 is TGTGCCATCAGTGAGAGGGGCGGGGGGGCTGACGAGCAGTACTTC. It is translated as CAISERGGGADEQYF.

The rearrangement joins TRBV9 to TRBJ2-7, with 7 bases aligning to TRBD1. The germline CDR1 and CDR2 sequences are SGDLS and YYNGEE. This CDR3 has 9 amino acids. CDR3 protein: CARGREQYF. CDR3 in DNA: TGTGCGAGGGGGCGGGAGCAGTACTTC.

The CDR3 region is CASSIDSVPPHYGYTF. The CDR3, as DNA: TGTGCCAGTAGTATAGACTCGGTTCCGCCCCACTATGGCTACACCTTC. The genes are TRBV19 and TRBJ1-2; D is unresolved. This CDR3 comprises 16 residues. CDR1 and CDR2 (germline): LNHDA, SQIVND (reference sequence). V was cut by 0 bases and J by 3 bases, with 14 bases left in between.

The chain links TRBV7-9 to TRBJ1-1; D not certain. This CDR3 spans 15 amino acids. CDR1 and CDR2 (germline): SEHNR, FQNEAQ (reference sequence). V lost 1 base to trimming and J lost 1 base, with 10 bases between them. CDR3 in amino acids: CASSLEGGGNTEAFF. The CDR3 region has the DNA TGTGCCAGCAGCTTAGAGGGAGGCGGGAACACTGAAGCTTTCTTT.

V gene TRBV10-3 combines with J gene TRBJ2-2; D remains ambiguous. Germline CDR1 and CDR2: ENHRY and SYGVKD. CDR3 length equals 12 residues. The V gene lost 4 bases and the J gene lost 4 bases, with 4 bases spanning the gap. CDR3 amino acids: CAISAGTGELFF. The CDR3 DNA reads TGTGCCATCAGTGCCGGCACCGGGGAGCTGTTTTTT.

This rearrangement joins TRBV11-2 to TRBJ2-7, with 13 bases aligning to TRBD2. J lost 6 bases, V lost 2 bases, and 4 bases had no gene match. Germline assignment: CDR1 SGHAT and CDR2 FQNNGV. The CDR3 totals 15 residues. The CDR3 DNA follows: TGTGCCAGCAGCTTAAGGACTAGCGGGGGCCTCGAGCAGTACTTC. This gives the protein CASSLRTSGGLEQYF.

There are a few counts of this clone. The chain joins TRBV11-3 to TRBJ2-3, with D perhaps matching TRBD2 (5 bases). Trimming took 1 base from V and 4 from J, leaving 9 bases between them. Germline V CDR1 and CDR2: SGHNT, YENEEA. CDR3 size: 14 residues. This CDR3 reads CASSLGKGADTQYF. The CDR3 nucleotides are TGTGCCAGCAGCTTAGGGAAGGGAGCAGATACGCAGTATTTT.

This chain links TRBV7-6 with TRBJ2-1; 7 bases agree with TRBD2. Trimming removed 5 bases from V and 2 bases from J; junction bases left unmatched: 6. Per germline, CDR1 SGHVS and CDR2 FNYEAQ. The CDR3 loop spans 15 amino acids. As DNA, the CDR3 is TGTGCCAGCAGCCCCACCGGGACTACCTACAATGAGCAGTTCTTC. Translating gives CASSPTGTTYNEQFF.

The chain combines TRBV9 with TRBJ2-2; TRBD2 agrees at 11 bases. The CDR3 is 16 amino acids. Germline loops: CDR1 SGDLS, CDR2 YYNGEE. The J segment lost 9 bases and the V segment lost 3 bases, leaving 10 bases of the junction unmatched. The CDR3, as DNA: TGTGCCAGCAGCGCCCAAACTAGCGGGGGTCAGAGGGAGCTGTTTTTT. This sequence encodes CASSAQTSGGQRELFF.

The rearrangement uses TRBV11-2 and TRBJ2-3; 8 nucleotides line up with TRBD1. The CDR3 consists of 17 residues. V shed 0 bases, J shed 4 bases, and the junction held 9 bases outside the gene matches. Per the germline V gene, CDR1 is SGHAT and CDR2 is FQNNGV. The CDR3 DNA sequence: TGTGCCAGCAGCTTAGAAAGAGGCAGGGGGCGTGCAGATACGCAGTATTTT. Translated: CASSLERGRGRADTQYF. Drawing the rest from reference TRBV11-2 and TRBJ2-3, the complete variable domain is EAGVAQSPRYKIIEKRQSVAFWCNPISGHATLYWYQQILGQGPKLLIQFQNNGVVDDSQLPKDRFSAERLKGVDSTLKIQPAKLEDSAVYLCASSLERGRGRADTQYFGPGTRLTVL.